This T cell receptor beta chain was recorded in a study of shared clonotypes between healthy human individuals. Study outcomes and limitations: Clonotypes not shared had lower generation probabilities than those common to all four donors. The rarefaction results pointed to incomplete sorted-subset sequencing despite large depth.

The CDR3 totals 16 residues. Germline CDR1 reads SGDLS; CDR2 reads YYNGEE. V was clipped by 3 bases and J by 1 base, with 16 bases between them. Each sorted subset replicate got 200 ng genomic DNA, 25,000 to 30,000 genomes. Method: immunoSEQ multiplex PCR; TCRdb's copy keeps in-frame clones and lacks some. The sample lists millions of clones; just over 90% were seen once. Concerning this clone itself: Its antigen remains unknown.

Specimen: naive CD4+ T cells from PBMCs. Specified subset: CD45RA+ positively selected. This chain links TRBV9 with TRBJ1-2; no clear D gene. This TCR was recovered from a man between 18 and 35 years old in good health. Some clones in this sample may be carry-over from other donors' samples. Written as DNA, the CDR3 is TGTGCCAGCAGCGCGGCAGCATCGGGGAATAACTATGGCTACACCTTC. Translated, it gives CASSAAASGNNYGYTF.